This T cell receptor beta chain is from a study of OX40 agonist ivuxolimab in advanced cancers. Across the study: A diagnosis of hepatocellular carcinoma, melanoma, renal cell or head and neck cancer was present in dose-escalation patients. Prior anti-PD-1, anti-PD-L1 or anti-CTLA-4 therapy did not bar entry, and 40% had some. General study findings and limits: Antigen targets of the expanded peripheral T cells went undetermined.

Sampling times: baseline, cycle 4 day 1, cycle 7 day 1. This clone is a singleton in its sample. Its cognate antigen is unknown. This CDR3 contains 18 residues. V gave up 0 bases and J gave up 0 bases, with 16 bases separating them. Germline-derived CDR1 and CDR2 are LGHNA and YNFKEQ. Generated by immunoSEQ multiplex PCR, the TCRdb table keeps only in-frame clones and is missing some. Of 55,000 to 80,000 clones listed, about 80% are singletons. Source: CD4+ or CD8+ T cells sorted from blood, taken in a trial of the OX40 agonist ivuxolimab. The gene calls are TRBV4-2 and TRBJ2-3, with a possible D match to TRBD2 (6 bases). The source of this sequence is an adult with an advanced solid tumor such as melanoma, head and neck, liver or kidney cancer. The CDR3 sequence is CASSQDQAPGSSTDTQYF. CDR3 bases: TGTGCCAGCAGCCAAGATCAGGCGCCCGGGAGTAGCACAGATACGCAGTATTTT.